Presented here are 8 T cell receptor beta chains from one specimen sequenced in a study of T-cell memory formation after mild COVID-19. A single record per CDR3 protein comes from TCRdb applying MiXCR to the 5' RACE reads. The sample records 350,000 to 500,000 distinct CDR3 sequences, more than 15% being singletons. Sequenced: PBMCs or a T cell subset sorted from them (not recorded which). The origin of the receptors is a man aged 18 to 29 who had mild COVID-19 (a few samples of this study predate the infection). Cell type and time point are not known.

This clonotype was counted only a few times. CDR3 sequence reads: CASSYAPGNTGELFF. For the CDR3, the DNA is TGTGCCAGCAGTTACGCCCCCGGGAACACCGGGGAGCTGTTTTTT. V usage is TRBV6-5 and J usage is TRBJ2-2; D unresolved. The CDR3 is 15 residues long. Germline V lookup: CDR1 MNHEY, CDR2 SVGAGI. The V end lost 2 bases, the J end lost 1 base, and 8 bases lay between the germline ends.

This chain links TRBV28 with TRBJ1-3; 7 nucleotides align to TRBD1. Looked up from germline, CDR1 is MDHEN and CDR2 is SYDVKM. Trimming removed 1 base from V and 0 bases from J; junction bases left unmatched: 6. This CDR3 has 17 residues. The CDR3 region has the DNA TGTGCCAGCAGTTTATCCGGGGGACAGAACTCTGGAAACACCATATATTTT. Protein sequence: CASSLSGGQNSGNTIYF.

The rearrangement joins TRBV9 to TRBJ1-1, with TRBD1 identical over 9 bases. The CDR3 is 16 amino acids. CDR1 and CDR2 from the germline V gene are SGDLS and YYNGEE. Germline trimming cut 4 bases from V and 3 bases from J; bases unmatched to any gene: 10. In DNA form, the CDR3 reads TGTGCCAGCAGCAGAAACAGGGGGCCGGGGGACACTGAAGCTTTCTTT. Protein: CASSRNRGPGDTEAFF.

This clonotype was observed a few times. This chain joins TRBV7-2 and TRBJ2-6; D unclear. V was clipped by 6 bases and J by 0 bases, with 12 bases between them. In germline, CDR1 is SGHTA, CDR2 FQGNSA. The CDR3 covers 16 residues. CDR3 nucleotide sequence: TGTGCCAGCAGTCCCTGGCAGTTCTCTGGGGCCAACGTCCTGACTTTC. Translation gives CASSPWQFSGANVLTF.

This clonotype was detected a few times. The rearrangement uses TRBV20-1 and TRBJ2-3; unclear D gene. This CDR3 is built from 14 residues. The germline CDR1 and CDR2 sequences are DFQATT and SNEGSKA (reference sequence). The V and J ends lost 4 bases and 2 bases respectively, with 13 bases between them. The CDR3 protein is CSANILYDTDTQYF. Here the CDR3 DNA reads TGCAGTGCTAACATCCTCTACGACACAGATACGCAGTATTTT.

The chain recombines TRBV28 with TRBJ1-5; no definite D call. This CDR3 is built from 14 residues. Germline V gene data show CDR1 as MDHEN and CDR2 as SYDVKM. The germline V and J ends were trimmed by 3 bases and 3 bases, with 9 bases remaining between them. The CDR3 DNA reads TGTGCCAGCAGTTTGAGGCAGCTCAATCAGCCCCAGCATTTT. Amino acid sequence: CASSLRQLNQPQHF. Using reference TRBV28 and TRBJ1-5 for the parts outside the CDR3, the full variable domain is DVKVTQSSRYLVKRTGEKVFLECVQDMDHENMFWYRQDPGLGLRLIYFSYDVKMKEKGDIPEGYSVSREKKERFSLILESASTNQTSMYLCASSLRQLNQPQHFGDGTRLSIL.

This chain connects TRBV10-3 to TRBJ1-4; tentative D call: TRBD1 (6 bases). The CDR3 is made up of 13 amino acids. V lost 11 bases and J lost 8, with 18 bases in between. Germline V gene sequence: CDR1 ENHRY, CDR2 SYGVKD. CDR3 in DNA: TGTGCCGCAAGCAGGGGCGAGTACGAAAAACTGTTTTTT. It translates to CAASRGEYEKLFF.

This clonotype was seen ten or more times. The genes are TRBV25-1 and TRBJ2-1; tentative D call: TRBD2 (6 bases). V dropped 6 bases and J dropped 2 bases, with 11 bases sitting between them. Germline CDR1 MGHDK, CDR2 SYGVNS. This CDR3 has 14 amino acids. This CDR3 reads CASRAGGAYNEQFF. CDR3 DNA sequence: TGTGCCAGCAGGGCCGGGGGAGCCTACAATGAGCAGTTCTTC.